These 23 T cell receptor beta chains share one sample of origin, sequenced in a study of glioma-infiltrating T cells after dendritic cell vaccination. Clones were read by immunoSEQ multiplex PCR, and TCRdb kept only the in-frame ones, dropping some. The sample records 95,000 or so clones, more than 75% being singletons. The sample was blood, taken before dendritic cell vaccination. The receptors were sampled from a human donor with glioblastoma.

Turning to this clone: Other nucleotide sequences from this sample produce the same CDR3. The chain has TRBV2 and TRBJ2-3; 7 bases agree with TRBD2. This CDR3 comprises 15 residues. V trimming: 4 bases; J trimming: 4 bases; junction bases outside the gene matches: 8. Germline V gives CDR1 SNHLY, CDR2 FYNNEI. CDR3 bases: TGTGCCAGCAGTGTACAGCTCCGGGGGGCAGATACGCAGTATTTT. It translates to CASSVQLRGADTQYF. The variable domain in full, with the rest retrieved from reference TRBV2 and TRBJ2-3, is EPEVTQTPSHQVTQMGQEVILRCVPISNHLYFYWYRQILGQKVEFLVSFYNNEISEKSEIFDDQFSVERPDGSNFTLKIRSTKLEDSAMYFCASSVQLRGADTQYFGPGTRLTVL.

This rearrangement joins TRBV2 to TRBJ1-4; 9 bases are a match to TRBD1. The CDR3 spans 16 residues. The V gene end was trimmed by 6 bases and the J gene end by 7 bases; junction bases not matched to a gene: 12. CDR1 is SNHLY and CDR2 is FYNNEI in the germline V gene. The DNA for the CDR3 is TGTGCCAGCAGCGGGACAGGGAGAGGGTTGTCTGAAAAACTGTTTTTT. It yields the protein CASSGTGRGLSEKLFF. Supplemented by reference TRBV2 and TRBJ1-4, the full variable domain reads EPEVTQTPSHQVTQMGQEVILRCVPISNHLYFYWYRQILGQKVEFLVSFYNNEISEKSEIFDDQFSVERPDGSNFTLKIRSTKLEDSAMYFCASSGTGRGLSEKLFFGSGTQLSVL.

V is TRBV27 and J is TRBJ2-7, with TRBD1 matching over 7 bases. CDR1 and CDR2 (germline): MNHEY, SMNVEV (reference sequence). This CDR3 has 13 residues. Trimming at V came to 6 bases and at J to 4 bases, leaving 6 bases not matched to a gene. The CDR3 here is CASSFGTEYEQYF. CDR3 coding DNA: TGTGCCAGCAGCTTTGGGACAGAGTACGAGCAGTACTTC.

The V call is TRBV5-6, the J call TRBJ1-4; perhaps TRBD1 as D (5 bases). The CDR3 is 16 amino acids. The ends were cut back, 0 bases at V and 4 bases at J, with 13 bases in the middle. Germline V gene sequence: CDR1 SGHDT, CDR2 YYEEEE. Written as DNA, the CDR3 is TGTGCCAGCAGCTTGGGACCCGGGGGGTATAATGAAAAACTGTTTTTT. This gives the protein CASSLGPGGYNEKLFF. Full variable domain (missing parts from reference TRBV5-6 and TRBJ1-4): DAGVTQSPTHLIKTRGQQVTLRCSPKSGHDTVSWYQQALGQGPQFIFQYYEEEERQRGNFPDRFSGHQFPNYSSELNVNALLLGDSALYLCASSLGPGGYNEKLFFGSGTQLSVL.

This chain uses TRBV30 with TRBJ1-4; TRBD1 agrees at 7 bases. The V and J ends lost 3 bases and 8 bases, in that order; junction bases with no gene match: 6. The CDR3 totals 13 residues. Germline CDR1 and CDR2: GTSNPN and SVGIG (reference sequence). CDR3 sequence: CAWRQGPREKLFF. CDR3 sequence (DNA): TGTGCCTGGAGACAGGGGCCTCGCGAAAAACTGTTTTTT.

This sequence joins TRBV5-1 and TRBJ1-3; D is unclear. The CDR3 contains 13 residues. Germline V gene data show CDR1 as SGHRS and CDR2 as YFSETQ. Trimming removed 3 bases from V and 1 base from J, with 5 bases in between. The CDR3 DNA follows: TGCGCCAGCAGCTCCCATTCTGGAAACACCATATATTTT. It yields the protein CASSSHSGNTIYF.

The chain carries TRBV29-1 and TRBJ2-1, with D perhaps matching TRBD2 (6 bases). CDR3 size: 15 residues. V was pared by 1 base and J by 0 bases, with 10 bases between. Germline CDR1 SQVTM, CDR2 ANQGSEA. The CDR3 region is CSVEGLESSYNEQFF. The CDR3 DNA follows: TGCAGCGTTGAAGGACTAGAGAGCTCCTACAATGAGCAGTTCTTC.

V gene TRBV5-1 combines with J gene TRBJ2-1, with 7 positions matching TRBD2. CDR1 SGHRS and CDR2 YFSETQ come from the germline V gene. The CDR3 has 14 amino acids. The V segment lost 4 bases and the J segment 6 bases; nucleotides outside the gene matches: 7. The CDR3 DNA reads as TGCGCCAGCAGCGCGGGAGTTGGGCGCAATGAGCAGTTCTTC. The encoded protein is CASSAGVGRNEQFF.

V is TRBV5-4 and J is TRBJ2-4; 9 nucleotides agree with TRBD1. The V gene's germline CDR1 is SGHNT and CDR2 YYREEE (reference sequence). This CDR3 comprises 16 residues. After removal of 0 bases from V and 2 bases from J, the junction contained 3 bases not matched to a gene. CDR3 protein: CASSLGTGETKNIQYF. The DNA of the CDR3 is TGTGCCAGCAGCTTGGGGACAGGGGAAACCAAAAACATTCAGTACTTC.

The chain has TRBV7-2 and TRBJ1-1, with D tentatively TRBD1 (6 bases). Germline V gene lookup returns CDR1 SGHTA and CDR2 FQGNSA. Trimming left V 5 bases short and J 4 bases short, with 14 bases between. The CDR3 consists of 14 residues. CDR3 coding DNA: TGTGCCAGCAGCCCTCAACAGGGTGGCACTGAAGCTTTCTTT. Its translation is CASSPQQGGTEAFF.

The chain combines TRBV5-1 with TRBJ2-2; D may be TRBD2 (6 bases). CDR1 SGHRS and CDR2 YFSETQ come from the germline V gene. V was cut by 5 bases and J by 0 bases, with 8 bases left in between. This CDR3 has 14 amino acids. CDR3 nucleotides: TGCGCCAGCAGGGAGGGTTCGAACACCGGGGAGCTGTTTTTT. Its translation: CASREGSNTGELFF.

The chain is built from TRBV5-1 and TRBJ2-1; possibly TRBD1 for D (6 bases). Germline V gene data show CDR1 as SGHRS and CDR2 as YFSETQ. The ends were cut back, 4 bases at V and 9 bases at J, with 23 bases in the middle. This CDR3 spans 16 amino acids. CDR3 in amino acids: CASSSTGTRSVGEQFF. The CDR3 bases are TGCGCCAGCAGCAGTACCGGGACACGGTCGGTGGGTGAGCAGTTCTTC.

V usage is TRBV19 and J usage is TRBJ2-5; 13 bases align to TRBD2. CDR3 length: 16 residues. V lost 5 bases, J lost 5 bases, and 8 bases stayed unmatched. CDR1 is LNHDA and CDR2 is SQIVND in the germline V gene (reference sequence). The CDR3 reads CASSPTSGGADETQYF. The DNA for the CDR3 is TGTGCCAGTAGTCCCACTAGCGGGGGGGCCGATGAGACCCAGTACTTC.

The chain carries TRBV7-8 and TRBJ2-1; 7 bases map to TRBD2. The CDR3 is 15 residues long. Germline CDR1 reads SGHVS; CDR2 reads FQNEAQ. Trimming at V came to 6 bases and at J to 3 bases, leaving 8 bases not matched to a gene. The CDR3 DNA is TGTGCCAGCAGATTCAGCGGGGATAACTACAATGAGCAGTTCTTC. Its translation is CASRFSGDNYNEQFF. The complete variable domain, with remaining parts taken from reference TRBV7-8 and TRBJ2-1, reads GAGVSQSPRYKVAKRGQDVALRCDPISGHVSLFWYQQALGQGPEFLTYFQNEAQLDKSGLPSDRFFAERPEGSVSTLKIQRTQQEDSAVYLCASRFSGDNYNEQFFGPGTRLTVL.

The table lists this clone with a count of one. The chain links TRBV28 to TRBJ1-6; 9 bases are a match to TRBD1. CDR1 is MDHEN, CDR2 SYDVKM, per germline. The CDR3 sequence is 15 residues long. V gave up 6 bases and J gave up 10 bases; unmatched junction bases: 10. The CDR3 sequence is CASSPIHRGQSPLHF. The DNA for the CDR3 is TGTGCCAGCAGCCCAATCCACAGGGGGCAATCACCCCTCCACTTT.

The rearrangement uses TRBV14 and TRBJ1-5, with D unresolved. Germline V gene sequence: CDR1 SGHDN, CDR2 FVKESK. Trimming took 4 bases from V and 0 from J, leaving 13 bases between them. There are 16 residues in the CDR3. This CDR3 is CASSPEEGYSNQPQHF. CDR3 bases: TGTGCCAGCAGCCCCGAGGAGGGCTATAGCAATCAGCCCCAGCATTTT. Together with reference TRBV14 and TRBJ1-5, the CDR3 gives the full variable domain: EAGVTQFPSHSVIEKGQTVTLRCDPISGHDNLYWYRRVMGKEIKFLLHFVKESKQDESGMPNNRFLAERTGGTYSTLKVQPAELEDSGVYFCASSPEEGYSNQPQHFGDGTRLSIL.

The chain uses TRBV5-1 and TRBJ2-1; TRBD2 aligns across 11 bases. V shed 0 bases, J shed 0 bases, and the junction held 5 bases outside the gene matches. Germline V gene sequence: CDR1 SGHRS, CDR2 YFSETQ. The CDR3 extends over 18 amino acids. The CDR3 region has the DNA TGCGCCAGCAGCTTGGCCGGGACTAGCGGCCACTCCTACAATGAGCAGTTCTTC. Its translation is CASSLAGTSGHSYNEQFF. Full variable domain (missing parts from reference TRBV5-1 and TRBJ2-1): KAGVTQTPRYLIKTRGQQVTLSCSPISGHRSVSWYQQTPGQGLQFLFEYFSETQRNKGNFPGRFSGRQFSNSRSEMNVSTLELGDSALYLCASSLAGTSGHSYNEQFFGPGTRLTVL.

DNA of the CDR3: TGTGCCAGCAGAGTCCGGGTACAATACGAGCAGTACTTC. Amino acids: CASRVRVQYEQYF. The chain combines TRBV2 with TRBJ2-7; D uncertain. V was clipped by 6 bases and J by 4 bases, with 13 bases between them. This CDR3 region has 13 residues. Germline CDR1 is SNHLY and CDR2 is FYNNEI.

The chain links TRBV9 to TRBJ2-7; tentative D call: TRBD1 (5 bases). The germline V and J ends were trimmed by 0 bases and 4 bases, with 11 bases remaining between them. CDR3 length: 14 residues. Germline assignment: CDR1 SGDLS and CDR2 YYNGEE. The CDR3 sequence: CASSVVAGQYEQYF. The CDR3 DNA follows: TGTGCCAGCAGCGTAGTGGCAGGGCAATACGAGCAGTACTTC.

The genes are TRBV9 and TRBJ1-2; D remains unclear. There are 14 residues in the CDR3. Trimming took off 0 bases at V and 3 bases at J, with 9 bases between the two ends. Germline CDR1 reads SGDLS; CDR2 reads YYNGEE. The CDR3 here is CASSVAPMDYGYTF. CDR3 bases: TGTGCCAGCAGCGTAGCCCCTATGGACTATGGCTACACCTTC.

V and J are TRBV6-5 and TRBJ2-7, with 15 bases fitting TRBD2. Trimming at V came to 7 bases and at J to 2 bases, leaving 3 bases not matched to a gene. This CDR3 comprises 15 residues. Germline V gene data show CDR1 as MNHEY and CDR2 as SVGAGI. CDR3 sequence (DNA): TGTGCCAGCACCGGACTAGCGGGGGGGACCTACGAGCAGTACTTC. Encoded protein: CASTGLAGGTYEQYF.

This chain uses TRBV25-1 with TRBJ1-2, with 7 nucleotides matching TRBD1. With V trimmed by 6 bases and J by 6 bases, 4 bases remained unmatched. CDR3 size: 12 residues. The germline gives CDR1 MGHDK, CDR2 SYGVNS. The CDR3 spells CASRAGGDGYTF. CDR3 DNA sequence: TGTGCCAGCAGGGCAGGGGGTGATGGCTACACCTTC.

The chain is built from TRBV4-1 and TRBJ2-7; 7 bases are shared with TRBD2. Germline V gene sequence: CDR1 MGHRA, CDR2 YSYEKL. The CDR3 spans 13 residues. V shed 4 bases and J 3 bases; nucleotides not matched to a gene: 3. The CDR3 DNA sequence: TGCGCCAGCAGCCCCCCGGGGGGCTACGAGCAGTACTTC. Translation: CASSPPGGYEQYF.